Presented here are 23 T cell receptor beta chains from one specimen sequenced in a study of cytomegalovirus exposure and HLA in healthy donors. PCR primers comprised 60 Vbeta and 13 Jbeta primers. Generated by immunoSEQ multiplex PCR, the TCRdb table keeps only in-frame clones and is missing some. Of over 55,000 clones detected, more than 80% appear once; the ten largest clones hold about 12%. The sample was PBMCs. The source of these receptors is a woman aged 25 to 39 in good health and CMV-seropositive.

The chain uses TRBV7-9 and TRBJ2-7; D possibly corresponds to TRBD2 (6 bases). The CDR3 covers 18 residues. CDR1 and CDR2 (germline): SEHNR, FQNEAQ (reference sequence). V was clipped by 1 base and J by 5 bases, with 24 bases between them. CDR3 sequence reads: CASSLGLRRDSRTDEQYF. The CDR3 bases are TGTGCCAGCAGCTTAGGCCTTAGGAGGGACTCCCGGACCGACGAGCAGTACTTC.

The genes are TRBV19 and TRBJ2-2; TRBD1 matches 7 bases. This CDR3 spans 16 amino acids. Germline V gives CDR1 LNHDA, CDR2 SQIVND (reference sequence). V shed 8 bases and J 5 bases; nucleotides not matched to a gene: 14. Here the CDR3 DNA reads TGTGCCAGTCGGACAACGAGACAGGGTTATACCGGGGAGCTGTTTTTT. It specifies CASRTTRQGYTGELFF.

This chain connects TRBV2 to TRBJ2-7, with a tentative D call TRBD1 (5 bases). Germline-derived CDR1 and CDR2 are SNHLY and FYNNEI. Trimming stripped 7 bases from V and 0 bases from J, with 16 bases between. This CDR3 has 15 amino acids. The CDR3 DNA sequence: TGTGCCAGCAAATACCTTGCAGGGAACTCCTACGAGCAGTACTTC. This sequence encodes CASKYLAGNSYEQYF.

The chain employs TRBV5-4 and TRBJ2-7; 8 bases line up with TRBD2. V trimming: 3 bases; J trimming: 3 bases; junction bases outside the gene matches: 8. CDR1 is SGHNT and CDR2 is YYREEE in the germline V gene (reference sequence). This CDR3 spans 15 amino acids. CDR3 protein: CASSSPGLANYEQYF. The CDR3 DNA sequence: TGTGCCAGCAGCTCCCCTGGACTAGCCAACTACGAGCAGTACTTC.

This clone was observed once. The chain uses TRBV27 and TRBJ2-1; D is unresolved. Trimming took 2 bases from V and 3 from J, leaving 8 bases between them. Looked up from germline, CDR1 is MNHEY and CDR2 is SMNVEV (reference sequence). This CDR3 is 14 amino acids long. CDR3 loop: CASSLSRGYNEQFF. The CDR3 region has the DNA TGTGCCAGCAGTTTAAGCCGAGGCTACAATGAGCAGTTCTTC.

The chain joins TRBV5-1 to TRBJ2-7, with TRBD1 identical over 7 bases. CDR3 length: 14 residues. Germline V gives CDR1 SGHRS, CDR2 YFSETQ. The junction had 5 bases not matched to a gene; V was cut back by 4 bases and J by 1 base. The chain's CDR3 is CASSAPGQSYEQYF. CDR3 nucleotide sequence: TGCGCCAGCAGCGCCCCGGGACAGTCCTACGAGCAGTACTTC.

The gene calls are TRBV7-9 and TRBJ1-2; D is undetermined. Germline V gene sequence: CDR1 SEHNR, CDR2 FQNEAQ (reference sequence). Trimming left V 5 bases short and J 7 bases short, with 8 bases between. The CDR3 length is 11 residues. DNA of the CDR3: TGTGCCAGCAGCCCTCCGTCTGGCTACACCTTC. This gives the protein CASSPPSGYTF.

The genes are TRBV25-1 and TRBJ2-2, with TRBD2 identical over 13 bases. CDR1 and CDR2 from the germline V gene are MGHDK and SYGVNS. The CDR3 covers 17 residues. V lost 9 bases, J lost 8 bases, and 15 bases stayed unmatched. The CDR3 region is CARAKWTSGSFVGELFF. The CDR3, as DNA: TGTGCCAGAGCTAAGTGGACTAGCGGGAGTTTTGTTGGGGAGCTGTTTTTT.

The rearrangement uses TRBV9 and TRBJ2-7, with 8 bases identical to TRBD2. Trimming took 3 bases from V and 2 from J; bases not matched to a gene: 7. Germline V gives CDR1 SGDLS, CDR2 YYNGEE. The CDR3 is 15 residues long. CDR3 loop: CASSGGAGGAYEQYF. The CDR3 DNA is TGTGCCAGCAGCGGGGGGGCGGGAGGCGCCTACGAGCAGTACTTC.

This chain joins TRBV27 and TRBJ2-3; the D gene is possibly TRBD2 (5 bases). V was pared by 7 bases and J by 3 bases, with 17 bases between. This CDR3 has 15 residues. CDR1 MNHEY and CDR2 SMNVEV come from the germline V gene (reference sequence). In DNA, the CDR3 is TGTGCCAGCACAGCGCTTCTCCGGGGTACAGATACGCAGTATTTT. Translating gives CASTALLRGTDTQYF.

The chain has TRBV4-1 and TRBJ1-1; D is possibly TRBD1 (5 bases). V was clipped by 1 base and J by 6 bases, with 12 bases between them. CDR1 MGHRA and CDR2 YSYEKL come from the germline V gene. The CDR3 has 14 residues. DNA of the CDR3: TGCGCCAGCAGCCAAGTGCATGGGGCCTCTGAAGCTTTCTTT. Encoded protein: CASSQVHGASEAFF.

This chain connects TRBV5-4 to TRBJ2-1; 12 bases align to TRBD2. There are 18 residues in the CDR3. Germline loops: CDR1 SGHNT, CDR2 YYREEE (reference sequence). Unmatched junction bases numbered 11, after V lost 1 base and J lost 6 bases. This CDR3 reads CASSLTRFGLAGLNEQFF. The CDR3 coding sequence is TGTGCCAGCAGCTTGACCCGATTTGGACTAGCGGGGCTCAATGAGCAGTTCTTC.

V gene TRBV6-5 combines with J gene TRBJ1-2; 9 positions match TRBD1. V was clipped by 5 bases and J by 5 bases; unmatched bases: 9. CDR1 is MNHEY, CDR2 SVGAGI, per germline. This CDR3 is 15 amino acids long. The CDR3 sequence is CASSPLGQGVYGYTF. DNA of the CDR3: TGTGCCAGCAGTCCACTGGGACAGGGAGTGTATGGCTACACCTTC.

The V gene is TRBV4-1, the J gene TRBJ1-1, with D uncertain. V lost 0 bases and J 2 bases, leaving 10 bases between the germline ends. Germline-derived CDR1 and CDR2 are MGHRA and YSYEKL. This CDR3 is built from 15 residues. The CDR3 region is CASSQEVQKNTEAFF. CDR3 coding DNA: TGCGCCAGCAGCCAAGAAGTCCAGAAAAACACTGAAGCTTTCTTT.

CDR3 bases: TGTGCCAGCAGAACAGATACTGGAAACACCATATATTTT. It is translated as CASRTDTGNTIYF. The rearrangement uses TRBV6-1 and TRBJ1-3; D not resolved. There are 13 residues in the CDR3. V was cut by 6 bases and J by 2 bases, with 8 bases left in between. Germline V gene lookup returns CDR1 MNHNS and CDR2 SASEGT.

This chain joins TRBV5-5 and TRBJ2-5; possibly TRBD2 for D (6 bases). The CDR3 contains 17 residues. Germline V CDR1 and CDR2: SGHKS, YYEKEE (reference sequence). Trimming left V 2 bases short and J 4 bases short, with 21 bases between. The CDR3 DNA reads TGTGCCAGCAGCTTATCGCGGGGCAGGGTATTTGGAGAGACCCAGTACTTC. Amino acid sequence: CASSLSRGRVFGETQYF.

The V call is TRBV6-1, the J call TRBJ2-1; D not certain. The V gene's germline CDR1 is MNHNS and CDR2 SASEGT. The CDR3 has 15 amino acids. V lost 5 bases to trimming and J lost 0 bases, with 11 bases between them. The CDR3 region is CASSSDPSSYNEQFF. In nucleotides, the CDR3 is TGTGCCAGCAGTTCCGATCCGAGCTCCTACAATGAGCAGTTCTTC.

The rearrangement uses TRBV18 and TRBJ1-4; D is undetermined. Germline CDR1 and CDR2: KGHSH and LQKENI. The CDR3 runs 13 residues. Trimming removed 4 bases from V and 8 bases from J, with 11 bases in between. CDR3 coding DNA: TGTGCCAGCTCACTCAAGGCGGGCGAAAAACTGTTTTTT. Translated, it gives CASSLKAGEKLFF.

CDR3 sequence reads: CASSFISEGGEQYF. CDR3 nucleotide sequence: TGTGCCAGCAGTTTTATCTCGGAAGGGGGCGAGCAGTACTTC. This chain joins TRBV28 and TRBJ2-7, with D perhaps TRBD1 (6 bases). The V and J ends lost 3 bases and 6 bases respectively, with 15 bases between them. The CDR3 is made up of 14 amino acids. The germline V gene encodes CDR1 MDHEN and CDR2 SYDVKM. Filled out from reference TRBV28 and TRBJ2-7, the complete variable domain reads DVKVTQSSRYLVKRTGEKVFLECVQDMDHENMFWYRQDPGLGLRLIYFSYDVKMKEKGDIPEGYSVSREKKERFSLILESASTNQTSMYLCASSFISEGGEQYFGPGTRLTVT.

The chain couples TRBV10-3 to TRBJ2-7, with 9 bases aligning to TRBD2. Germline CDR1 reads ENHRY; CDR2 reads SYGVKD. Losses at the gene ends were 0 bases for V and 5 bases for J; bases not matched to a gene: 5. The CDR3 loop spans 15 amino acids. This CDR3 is CAISESVAGVDEQYF. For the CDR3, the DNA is TGTGCCATCAGTGAGTCGGTAGCGGGAGTTGACGAGCAGTACTTC.

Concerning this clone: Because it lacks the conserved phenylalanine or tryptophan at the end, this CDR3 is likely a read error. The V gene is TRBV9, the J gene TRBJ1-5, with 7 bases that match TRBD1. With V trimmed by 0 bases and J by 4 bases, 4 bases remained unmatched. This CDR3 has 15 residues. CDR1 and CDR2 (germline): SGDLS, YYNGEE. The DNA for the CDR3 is TGTGCCAGCAGCGTAGGAGGGGGACAGAATCAGCCCCAGCATCTT. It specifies CASSVGGGQNQPQHL.

CDR3 in amino acids: CASSIAPGLTYEQYF. The DNA for the CDR3 is TGTGCCAGTAGTATAGCTCCAGGGCTCACCTACGAGCAGTACTTC. The chain recombines TRBV19 with TRBJ2-7; possible D gene TRBD1, 5 bases. The CDR3 contains 15 residues. From germline, CDR1 is LNHDA and CDR2 SQIVND (reference sequence). V was clipped by 1 base and J by 2 bases, with 12 bases between them.

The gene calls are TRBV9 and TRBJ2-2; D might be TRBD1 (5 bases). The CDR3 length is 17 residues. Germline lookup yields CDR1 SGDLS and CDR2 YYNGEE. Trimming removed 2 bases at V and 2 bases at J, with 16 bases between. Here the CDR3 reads CASSVSILGANTGELFF. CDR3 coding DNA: TGTGCCAGCAGCGTCTCCATCCTAGGGGCCAACACCGGGGAGCTGTTTTTT. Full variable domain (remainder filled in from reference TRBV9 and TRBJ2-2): DSGVTQTPKHLITATGQRVTLRCSPRSGDLSVYWYQQSLDQGLQFLIQYYNGEERAKGNILERFSAQQFPDLHSELNLSSLELGDSALYFCASSVSILGANTGELFFGEGSRLTVL.